This TCR beta chain was identified during a study of blood T cells in healthy people across ages. In germline, CDR1 is ENHRY, CDR2 SYGVKD. Between the trimmed V and J ends, which lost 3 bases and 0 bases, there was a span of 12 bases. The CDR3 spans 17 residues. It was with a sample-barcoded 5' primer and a J-beta primer mix that a second PCR of about 6 to 12 cycles was run. TCRdb passed the 5' RACE reads through MiXCR, listing each CDR3 protein once. The sample has some 1.7 million distinct CDR3 sequences; 25% to 30% are singletons. Study-wide points: CMV infection status of these donors was not known.

Peripheral blood from each donor was collected in a volume of roughly 9.2 milliliters. Extraction yielded at least 5 micrograms of total RNA per sample. With respect to this clonotype: What it binds is unknown.

Sample: blood. The receptor's source is a woman aged 25 to 39 in good health. V is TRBV10-3 and J is TRBJ2-6; no reliable D call. The CDR3 DNA reads TGTGCCATCAGTGACCCAGGTTATCTCTCTGGGGCCAACGTCCTGACTTTC. Protein: CAISDPGYLSGANVLTF.